These 10 T cell receptor beta chains originate from one sample sequenced in a study of control samples from healthy donors and cancer patients. Clones were read by immunoSEQ multiplex PCR, and TCRdb kept only the in-frame ones, dropping some. There are 200,000 to 250,000 clones in the sample; 85% to 95% occur only once, and roughly 1.6% lies in the top ten. Sequencing used blood. These TCRs come from a man aged 50-59 years in good health.

The V gene is TRBV4-1, the J gene TRBJ2-1, with D possibly TRBD2 on 5 matching bases. The CDR3 runs 15 residues. Germline assignment: CDR1 MGHRA and CDR2 YSYEKL. Trimming left V 5 bases short and J 7 bases short, with 18 bases between. Here the CDR3 DNA reads TGCGCCAGCAGCGGTTCGCTAGCCAGTGTAAATGAGCAGTTCTTC. Amino acid sequence: CASSGSLASVNEQFF.

The chain joins TRBV3-1 (or the pseudogene TRBV3-2) to TRBJ2-7; D possibly matches TRBD1 or TRBD2 (6 bases each). This CDR3 is built from 15 residues. Germline V gene lookup returns CDR1 LGHDT and CDR2 YNNKEL (reference sequence). The ends were cut back, 5 bases at V and 3 bases at J, with 17 bases in the middle. The CDR3 loop reads CASSSGTFGGYEQYF. The CDR3 region has the DNA TGTGCCAGCAGCTCGGGGACATTCGGGGGCTACGAGCAGTACTTC.

V gene TRBV18 combines with J gene TRBJ1-1, with 11 bases aligning to TRBD1. This CDR3 has 13 residues. CDR1 is KGHSH and CDR2 is LQKENI in the germline V gene. The trim removed 5 bases at V and 9 bases at J, leaving 5 bases unmatched. The CDR3 region is CASSTGTGGKAFF. The CDR3 DNA sequence: TGTGCCAGCTCAACCGGGACAGGGGGTAAAGCTTTCTTT.

This chain uses TRBV28 with TRBJ2-3, with D hard to call. The V end was cut by 8 bases, the J end by 1 base, with 13 bases between. This CDR3 comprises 14 residues. CDR1 is MDHEN and CDR2 is SYDVKM in the germline V gene. The CDR3 spells CASRPLGGTDTQYF. The CDR3 DNA sequence: TGTGCCAGCCGCCCTCTCGGAGGCACAGATACGCAGTATTTT.

This chain joins TRBV2 and TRBJ1-5, with D possibly TRBD1 on 5 matching bases. The CDR3 sequence is 15 residues long. CDR1 SNHLY and CDR2 FYNNEI come from the germline V gene. Between the trimmed V and J ends, which lost 6 bases and 3 bases, there was a span of 15 bases. The CDR3, as DNA: TGTGCCAGCAGGGAACAAGACAGTTCCAATCAGCCCCAGCATTTT. Encoded protein: CASREQDSSNQPQHF.

This chain joins TRBV29-1 and TRBJ2-7; tentative D call: TRBD1 (5 bases). The V and J ends lost 4 bases and 2 bases respectively, with 12 bases between them. The CDR3 sequence is 13 residues long. Germline assignment: CDR1 SQVTM and CDR2 ANQGSEA. The CDR3 bases are TGCAGCGTTGTGAGGACACCTACCTACGAGCAGTACTTC. Its protein product is CSVVRTPTYEQYF.

The chain recombines TRBV6-6 with TRBJ1-2; the D is unclear. The germline gives CDR1 MNHNY, CDR2 SVGAGI (reference sequence). The CDR3 length is 14 residues. With 4 bases removed from V and 4 bases from J, the gap between germline ends came to 13 bases. CDR3 protein: CASSSGPNPYGYTF. DNA for the CDR3: TGTGCCAGCAGTTCCGGGCCCAACCCCTATGGCTACACCTTC.

This clone was seen a handful of times. V and J are TRBV5-1 and TRBJ2-7; 7 positions agree with TRBD1. CDR3 length: 15 residues. The ends lost 4 bases at V and 4 bases at J; junction bases unmatched: 11. The germline V gene has CDR1 SGHRS and CDR2 YFSETQ. The CDR3 DNA follows: TGCGCCAGCAGCCCTTTGGCCGGGACAGAATACGAGCAGTACTTC. It specifies CASSPLAGTEYEQYF.

The chain couples TRBV12-3 or TRBV12-4 to TRBJ1-5; D not certain. Trimming took off 2 bases at V and 1 base at J, with 3 bases between the two ends. The CDR3 totals 13 residues. CDR3 in DNA: TGTGCCAGCAGTTTATGGAGCAATCAGCCCCAGCATTTT. This translates into CASSLWSNQPQHF.

The chain recombines TRBV24-1 with TRBJ1-2; 7 nucleotides match TRBD1. The CDR3 runs to 18 residues. J gave up 5 bases and V 2 bases, and 16 bases lay outside the gene matches. The germline CDR1 and CDR2 sequences are KGHDR and SFDVKD. Here the CDR3 DNA reads TGTGCCACCAGTGATTCGGGATATAGACAGGGAGAGGTATATGGCTACACCTTC. Translating it yields CATSDSGYRQGEVYGYTF.